Presented here are 9 T cell receptor beta chains from one specimen sequenced in a study of Ad26.COV2.S vaccination and SARS-CoV-2 variants. Treatment defined: 15 to 20 received Ad26.COV2.S at low or high dose, single or two shots; roughly five received placebo; per-sample allocation not given. At day 63 after the first vaccine or placebo injection, samples were drawn. Generated by immunoSEQ multiplex PCR, the TCRdb table keeps only in-frame clones and is missing some. The sample records 440,000 or so clones, 90% being singletons. The input for sequencing was peripheral blood, taken in a trial of Ad26.COV2.S vaccine versus placebo. Receptors originate from a person aged 18-65 years who received the Ad26.COV2.S COVID-19 vaccine or a placebo.

This clone was seen a few times. V gene TRBV19 combines with J gene TRBJ2-2; the match to TRBD1 covers 7 bases. The CDR3 consists of 15 residues. Germline CDR1 and CDR2: LNHDA and SQIVND (reference sequence). V lost 5 bases to trimming and J lost 3 bases; unmatched junction nucleotides: 6. CDR3 coding DNA: TGTGCCAGTAGTCCAAAGGACAGGTACACCGGGGAGCTGTTTTTT. Translation gives CASSPKDRYTGELFF. The variable domain in full, completed from reference TRBV19 and TRBJ2-2, reads DGGITQSPKYLFRKEGQNVTLSCEQNLNHDAMYWYRQDPGQGLRLIYYSQIVNDFQKGDIAEGYSVSREKKESFPLTVTSAQKNPTAFYLCASSPKDRYTGELFFGEGSRLTVL.

The chain is built from TRBV7-2 and TRBJ2-5; no clear D. The germline V gene encodes CDR1 SGHTA and CDR2 FQGNSA. The CDR3 totals 12 residues. The V and J ends lost 1 base and 5 bases respectively, with 5 bases between them. CDR3 DNA: TGTGCCAGCAGCTTAGGCTGGGAGACCCAGTACTTC. Protein: CASSLGWETQYF.

The chain joins TRBV11-2 to TRBJ2-2; either TRBD1 or TRBD2 may fit D (5 bases each). This CDR3 region has 14 residues. CDR1 SGHAT and CDR2 FQNNGV come from the germline V gene. V was cut by 6 bases and J by 6 bases, with 14 bases left in between. CDR3 DNA sequence: TGTGCCAGCAGATACGGGGCGCGGGCCGGGGAGCTGTTTTTT. Translation: CASRYGARAGELFF.

The genes are TRBV9 and TRBJ2-3; 8 nucleotides line up with TRBD2. Trimming at V came to 2 bases and at J to 3 bases, leaving 5 bases not matched to a gene. The CDR3 is made up of 15 amino acids. CDR1 SGDLS and CDR2 YYNGEE come from the germline V gene. The CDR3 nucleotides read TGTGCCAGCAGCGTTAGCGGGATAGGGACAGATACGCAGTATTTT. It yields the protein CASSVSGIGTDTQYF.

The chain uses TRBV6-5 and TRBJ2-7, with 7 bases that match TRBD1. The ends lost 10 bases at V and 2 bases at J; junction bases unmatched: 2. Germline-derived CDR1 and CDR2 are MNHEY and SVGAGI. The CDR3 runs 11 residues. CDR3: CATTGAYEQYF. The CDR3 DNA is TGTGCCACCACAGGGGCCTACGAGCAGTACTTC.

V usage is TRBV19 and J usage is TRBJ1-6; D not resolved. CDR3 size: 19 residues. Germline CDR1 LNHDA, CDR2 SQIVND (reference sequence). Deletions cut 2 bases from V and 0 bases from J, with 17 bases between. The CDR3: CASSISSHPSISYNSPLHF. In DNA, the CDR3 is TGTGCCAGTAGTATATCGTCCCACCCGTCTATCTCCTATAATTCACCCCTCCACTTT.

The chain employs TRBV12-3 or TRBV12-4 and TRBJ1-2; D unclear. The CDR3 has 12 residues. V gave up 5 bases and J gave up 6 bases, with 10 bases separating them. The CDR3 DNA reads as TGTGCCAGCAGTCCTGATCCAGATGGCTACACCTTC. Translating it yields CASSPDPDGYTF.

The chain recombines TRBV28 with TRBJ1-5; perhaps TRBD1 as D (5 bases). The CDR3 spans 16 residues. CDR1 is MDHEN and CDR2 is SYDVKM in the germline V gene. V was cut by 2 bases and J by 2 bases, with 13 bases left in between. CDR3: CASSLMAGWGNQPQHF. In DNA form, the CDR3 reads TGTGCCAGCAGTTTAATGGCAGGGTGGGGCAATCAGCCCCAGCATTTT.

This clone was observed a handful of times. The chain recombines TRBV28 with TRBJ2-1; D remains ambiguous. V shed 3 bases and J shed 6 bases, with 15 bases lying between them. The CDR3 loop spans 15 amino acids. Germline-derived CDR1 and CDR2 are MDHEN and SYDVKM. CDR3: CASSFGLGLVNEQFF. CDR3 DNA sequence: TGTGCCAGCAGTTTCGGGTTGGGTTTAGTCAATGAGCAGTTCTTC.